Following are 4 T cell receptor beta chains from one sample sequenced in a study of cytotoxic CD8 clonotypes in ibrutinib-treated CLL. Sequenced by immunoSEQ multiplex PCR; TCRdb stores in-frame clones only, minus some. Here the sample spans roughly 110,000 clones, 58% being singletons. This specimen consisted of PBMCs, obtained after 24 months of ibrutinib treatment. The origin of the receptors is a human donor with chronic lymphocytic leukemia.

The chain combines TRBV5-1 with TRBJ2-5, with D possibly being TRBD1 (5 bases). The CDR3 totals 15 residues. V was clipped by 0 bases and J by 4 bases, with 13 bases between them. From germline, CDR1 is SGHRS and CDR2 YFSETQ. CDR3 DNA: TGCGCCAGCAGCTTGGAGGGGTTGGTTCGAGAGACCCAGTACTTC. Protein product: CASSLEGLVRETQYF.

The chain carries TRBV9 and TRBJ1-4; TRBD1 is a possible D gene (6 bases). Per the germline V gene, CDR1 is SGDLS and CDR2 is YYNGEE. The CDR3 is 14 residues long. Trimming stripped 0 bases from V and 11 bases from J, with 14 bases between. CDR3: CASSVDEGRGKLFF. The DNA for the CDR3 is TGTGCCAGCAGCGTAGATGAAGGGAGGGGGAAACTGTTTTTT.

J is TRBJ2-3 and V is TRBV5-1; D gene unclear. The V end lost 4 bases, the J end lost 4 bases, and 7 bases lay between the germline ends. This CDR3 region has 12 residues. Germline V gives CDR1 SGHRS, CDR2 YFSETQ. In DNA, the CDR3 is TGCGCCAGCAGCCCCCCCGCAGATACGCAGTATTTT. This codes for CASSPPADTQYF.

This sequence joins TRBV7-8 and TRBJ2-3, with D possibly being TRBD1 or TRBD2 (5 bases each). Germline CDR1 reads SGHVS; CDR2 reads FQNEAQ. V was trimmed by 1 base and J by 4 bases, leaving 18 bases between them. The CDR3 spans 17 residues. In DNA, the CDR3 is TGTGCCAGCAGCTTAGTCCCGGGGCCGCGGGCAGCAGATACGCAGTATTTT. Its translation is CASSLVPGPRAADTQYF.